This T cell receptor beta chain was identified during a study of blood T cell repertoires in COVID-19. The data were produced by immunoSEQ multiplex PCR, yet TCRdb's version contains in-frame clones alone and is incomplete. Found here are fewer than 350,000 clones, just over 90% of them singletons; the top ten hold 2.3%. V was trimmed by 0 bases and J by 4 bases, leaving 9 bases between them. The CDR3 covers 14 residues. Germline lookup yields CDR1 MNHEY and CDR2 SVGAGI. Sequencing input: PBMCs or T cells enriched from blood (not recorded which). The chain couples TRBV6-5 to TRBJ1-1; D is unclear. This TCR derives from a woman aged 40 to 49 with acute COVID-19. Here the CDR3 DNA reads TGTGCCAGCAGTTACTCAGGACTCCCCACTGAAGCTTTCTTT. This codes for CASSYSGLPTEAFF.